The present TCR beta chain was sequenced within a study of T cells in Graves' hyperthyroidism and ophthalmopathy. Study results and limitations: In blood, most of the thyroid clonotypes expanded above 0.001 were also present.

A note on this clonotype: What it binds is unknown. A much bigger clone sits one base away, suggesting this may be a read error.

Amplified regions were TCR beta CDR3 sequences from RNA transcripts. HTBI primers were used for first-round RT-PCR of the TCR CDR3. TCRdb reanalysed the multiplex PCR reads using MiXCR and keeps one entry per CDR3 protein. The table shows approximately 640,000 distinct CDR3 sequences, with less than 45% occurring only once. Investigators excluded patients with uncontrolled infection, other autoimmune disease, pregnancy or lactation. In making diagnoses, clinical symptoms, serum thyroxine and TRAb, thyroid ultrasound and orbital computed tomography were all used. This CDR3 has 15 amino acids. Germline V gene lookup returns CDR1 SGHVS and CDR2 FQNEAQ.

Input material: peripheral blood or thyroid tissue (not recorded which). The genes are TRBV7-8 and TRBJ1-6, with 7 positions matching TRBD1. This receptor was obtained from an adult man with Graves' disease, either hyperthyroidism or ophthalmopathy (not recorded which). CDR3 nucleotides: TGTGCCGGCAGCCCCGGGACAGCTCGAAATTCACCCCTCCACTTT. It codes for CAGSPGTARNSPLHF.